The rows below give T cell receptor beta chains drawn from one sample of a study of T cell responses to AZD1222 COVID-19 vaccine. Method: immunoSEQ multiplex PCR; TCRdb's copy keeps in-frame clones and lacks some. The repertoire holds 150,000 or so clones, with around 91% as singletons. The source was peripheral blood, collected 28 days after the second AZD1222 dose. These receptors were collected from an adult who received the AZD1222 COVID-19 vaccine. Both conserved end residues are part of each CDR3. Fields, in order: J gene, D gene, clone size, V gene, CDR3 DNA, CDR3 protein. D genes are given only for firm matches. Clone size is stated in some rows and not others, as once, few, many or a class when expanded.

J gene: TRBJ1-2
D gene: -
clone size: -
V gene: TRBV10-3
CDR3 DNA: TGTGCCATCAGTGAGTCAGAGACGAACTATGGCTACACCTTC
CDR3 protein: CAISESETNYGYTF

J gene: TRBJ2-4
D gene: -
clone size: -
V gene: TRBV30
CDR3 DNA: TGTGCCTGGAGCAGAAAGGACCATGCGGTAGCCAAAAACATTCAGTACTTC
CDR3 protein: CAWSRKDHAVAKNIQYF

J gene: TRBJ2-7
D gene: TRBD1
clone size: few
V gene: TRBV4-2
CDR3 DNA: TGTGCCAGCAGCCAAGATGTCGGCGCAGGGGGCTACGAGCAGTACTTC
CDR3 protein: CASSQDVGAGGYEQYF

J gene: TRBJ1-5
D gene: -
clone size: -
V gene: TRBV24-1
CDR3 DNA: TGTGCCACCAGTGCTACGTCTACCACTAATCAGCCCCAGCATTTT
CDR3 protein: CATSATSTTNQPQHF

J gene: TRBJ1-5
D gene: -
clone size: few
V gene: TRBV19
CDR3 DNA: TGTGCCAGTAGTATTGATGAGGGTAAGCCCCAGCATTTT
CDR3 protein: CASSIDEGKPQHF

J gene: TRBJ1-5
D gene: -
clone size: -
V gene: TRBV30
CDR3 DNA: TGTGCCTGGAGTGAGGGGTTAACTCAGCCCCAGCATTTT
CDR3 protein: CAWSEGLTQPQHF

J gene: TRBJ1-2
D gene: TRBD1
clone size: -
V gene: TRBV4-1
CDR3 DNA: TGCGCCAGCAGCCAAGGACAGGGTAATATTTATGGCTACACCTTC
CDR3 protein: CASSQGQGNIYGYTF

J gene: TRBJ1-3
D gene: -
clone size: -
V gene: TRBV28
CDR3 DNA: TGTGCCAGCCTCGATTGGGTCGGAAACACCATATATTTT
CDR3 protein: CASLDWVGNTIYF

J gene: TRBJ1-5
D gene: -
clone size: -
V gene: TRBV15
CDR3 DNA: TGTGCCACCAGCGGGAAGAACATGGCGGATCAGCCCCAGCATTTT
CDR3 protein: CATSGKNMADQPQHF

J gene: TRBJ2-2
D gene: -
clone size: -
V gene: TRBV4-3
CDR3 DNA: TGCGCCAGCAGCCAGGAGGGGGCCGCCGGGGAGCTGTTTTTT
CDR3 protein: CASSQEGAAGELFF

J gene: TRBJ2-5
D gene: -
clone size: -
V gene: TRBV28
CDR3 DNA: TGTGCCAGCAGTTTATCCCCGAGGGAGGAGACCCAGTACTTC
CDR3 protein: CASSLSPREETQYF

J gene: TRBJ1-2
D gene: -
clone size: few
V gene: TRBV5-1
CDR3 DNA: TGCGCCAGCAGCTCGGACCCAAGGGATCCCTATGGCTACACCTTC
CDR3 protein: CASSSDPRDPYGYTF

J gene: TRBJ1-3
D gene: -
clone size: -
V gene: TRBV28
CDR3 DNA: TGTGCCAGCAGTTTTAGGGGTTCTGGAAACACCATATATTTT
CDR3 protein: CASSFRGSGNTIYF

J gene: TRBJ1-6
D gene: -
clone size: -
V gene: TRBV20-1
CDR3 DNA: TGCAGTGCTAGTTTTTTCCGGGGAAATTCACCCCTCCACTTT
CDR3 protein: CSASFFRGNSPLHF

J gene: TRBJ2-3
D gene: -
clone size: -
V gene: TRBV6-5
CDR3 DNA: TGTGCCAGCAGTTACGGTCCGGGAGTCATCGGAGATACGCAGTATTTT
CDR3 protein: CASSYGPGVIGDTQYF

J gene: TRBJ2-1
D gene: TRBD1
clone size: -
V gene: TRBV18
CDR3 DNA: TGTGCCAGCTCACCGCCGGGACAGGGGACTTTTAGCTCCTACAATGAGCAGTTCTTC
CDR3 protein: CASSPPGQGTFSSYNEQFF

J gene: TRBJ1-3
D gene: TRBD1
clone size: -
V gene: TRBV7-2
CDR3 DNA: TGTGCCAGCAGCTTCCTAGGACAGGGGACAGGAAACACCATATATTTT
CDR3 protein: CASSFLGQGTGNTIYF

J gene: TRBJ1-5
D gene: -
clone size: -
V gene: TRBV29-1
CDR3 DNA: TGCAGCGTTGTAACTCCGGATAGCAATCAGCCCCAGCATTTT
CDR3 protein: CSVVTPDSNQPQHF

J gene: TRBJ2-1
D gene: TRBD2
clone size: -
V gene: TRBV6-1
CDR3 DNA: TGTGCCAGCAGTGGCGGGAGACTCGCCCTCCCCAATGAGCAGTTCTTC
CDR3 protein: CASSGGRLALPNEQFF

J gene: TRBJ1-6
D gene: -
clone size: -
V gene: TRBV18
CDR3 DNA: TGTGCCAGCTCCCTGGGGTATTATTCACCCCTCCACTTT
CDR3 protein: CASSLGYYSPLHF

J gene: TRBJ2-3
D gene: -
clone size: -
V gene: TRBV19
CDR3 DNA: TGTGCCAGTAGTGTACCTAGCACAGATACGCAGTATTTT
CDR3 protein: CASSVPSTDTQYF

J gene: TRBJ2-5
D gene: TRBD1
clone size: -
V gene: TRBV30
CDR3 DNA: TGTGCCTGGAGTCCCATGACAGGGCCGGGGGAGACCCAGTACTTC
CDR3 protein: CAWSPMTGPGETQYF